A selection of T cell receptor beta chains follows, all from one sample in a study of blood T cell repertoires in COVID-19. Assay: immunoSEQ multiplex PCR; the TCRdb copy retains only in-frame clones and omits some. The table has about 98,000 clones, 84% seen once. Sequenced sample: peripheral blood. The receptors here all came from a man between 35 and 55 years old with active or convalescent COVID-19. Each CDR3 is given with its conserved first and last residue. D genes are given only for firm matches. Some rows have no size entry. The others give once, few or many, or a class for an expanded clone.

V	length	J	D	size	CDR3	DNA
TRBV6-2/TRBV6-3	18	TRBJ1-1	TRBD1	-	CASSYLPGQSNMNTEAFF	TGTGCCAGCAGTTACCTCCCGGGACAGTCTAATATGAACACTGAAGCTTTCTTT
TRBV6-5	14	TRBJ1-3	-	-	CASRLRVDGNTIYF	TGTGCCAGCAGGCTCCGGGTGGATGGAAACACCATATATTTT
TRBV10-3	14	TRBJ1-2	TRBD1	-	CAISESRDRVGYTF	TGTGCCATCAGTGAGTCGAGAGACAGGGTAGGCTACACCTTC
TRBV19	15	TRBJ1-2	-	-	CASREVSNNRYGYTF	TGTGCCAGTAGAGAGGTCTCGAATAATCGGTATGGCTACACCTTC
TRBV19	11	TRBJ2-2	-	-	CASEITGELFF	TGTGCCTCGGAGATCACCGGGGAGCTGTTTTTT
TRBV4-3	16	TRBJ1-6	-	once	CASSPSRGLLNSPLHF	TGCGCCAGCAGCCCTTCGCGGGGGCTTCTTAATTCACCCCTCCACTTT
TRBV2	14	TRBJ2-5	-	-	CASSEALGGETQYF	TGTGCCAGCAGTGAAGCGCTTGGAGGGGAGACCCAGTACTTC
TRBV7-9	16	TRBJ2-3	TRBD2	-	CASSSQDSGGSDTQYF	TGTGCCAGCAGCTCCCAGGATAGCGGGGGTTCAGATACGCAGTATTTT
TRBV6-5	14	TRBJ1-1	TRBD1	once	CASSWTGMNTEAFF	TGTGCCAGCAGCTGGACAGGGATGAACACTGAAGCTTTCTTT
TRBV11-2	15	TRBJ1-1	-	-	CASSFFTGKNTEAFF	TGTGCCAGCAGCTTCTTTACAGGGAAGAACACTGAAGCTTTCTTT
TRBV19	15	TRBJ2-4	-	once	CASSVGTGTKNIQYF	TGTGCCAGTAGTGTAGGGACTGGTACCAAAAACATTCAGTACTTC
TRBV3-1/TRBV3-2	14	TRBJ1-6	TRBD1	-	CASSLGTDNSPLHF	TGTGCCAGCAGCCTCGGGACAGATAATTCACCCCTCCACTTT
TRBV5-1	14	TRBJ1-3	-	-	CASSKDSSGNTIYF	TGCGCCAGCAGCAAAGACAGCTCTGGAAACACCATATATTTT
TRBV7-8	13	TRBJ2-7	TRBD1	-	CASSARQGTAQYF	TGTGCCAGCAGCGCCAGACAGGGGACGGCGCAGTACTTC
TRBV29-1	14	TRBJ2-3	TRBD1	once	CSITGTGSTDTQYF	TGCAGCATTACCGGGACAGGGAGCACAGATACGCAGTATTTT
TRBV7-2	14	TRBJ1-2	-	-	CASSVDEKRYGYTF	TGTGCCAGCAGCGTAGATGAAAAACGGTATGGCTACACCTTC
TRBV9	17	TRBJ2-3	TRBD2	-	CASSAGTSGGSVDTQYF	TGTGCCAGCAGCGCCGGGACTAGCGGGGGATCAGTGGATACGCAGTATTTT
TRBV4-1	15	TRBJ1-6	TRBD1	-	CASSQGTADNSPLHF	TGCGCCAGCAGCCAGGGGACAGCTGATAATTCACCCCTCCACTTT
TRBV7-3	13	TRBJ1-1	-	once	CASSEGGNTEAFF	TGTGCCAGCAGCGAAGGAGGGAACACTGAAGCTTTCTTT
TRBV20-1	14	TRBJ2-7	-	-	CSASFRPSSYEQYF	TGCAGTGCTAGTTTCAGGCCCAGCTCCTACGAGCAGTACTTC
TRBV29-1	12	TRBJ2-7	-	once	CSVEDRGSEQYF	TGCAGCGTTGAAGATAGGGGTTCCGAGCAGTACTTC
TRBV6-5	15	TRBJ1-1	TRBD1	once	CASSRQGQVNTEAFF	TGTGCCAGCAGTCGACAGGGCCAAGTGAACACTGAAGCTTTCTTT
TRBV7-3	15	TRBJ1-4	-	-	CASSLSSGPNEKLFF	TGTGCCAGCAGCTTATCATCAGGGCCTAATGAAAAACTGTTTTTT
TRBV20-1	14	TRBJ2-5	-	-	CSASDRGTQETQYF	TGCAGTGCTAGTGACCGGGGGACCCAAGAGACCCAGTACTTC
TRBV5-1	14	TRBJ1-2	TRBD1	-	CASSRGGSNYGYTF	TGCGCCAGCAGTCGAGGGGGCTCTAACTATGGCTACACCTTC
TRBV7-6	15	TRBJ2-7	TRBD1	-	CASSFAGTGGYEQYF	TGTGCCAGCAGCTTCGCCGGGACAGGGGGATACGAGCAGTACTTC
TRBV19	13	TRBJ2-5	-	-	CASRAAPGETQYF	TGTGCCAGTCGGGCCGCCCCGGGGGAGACCCAGTACTTC
TRBV5-1	15	TRBJ1-2	-	-	CASSVGSMGAYGYTF	TGCGCCAGCAGCGTAGGGAGTATGGGGGCTTATGGCTACACCTTC
TRBV10-3	15	TRBJ1-4	-	few	CAISKTGSTNEKLFF	TGTGCCATCAGCAAAACAGGGTCGACAAATGAAAAACTGTTTTTT
TRBV7-9	14	TRBJ2-2	TRBD1	-	CASRMKQGAGELFF	TGTGCCAGCAGGATGAAACAGGGGGCCGGGGAGCTGTTTTTT
TRBV19	15	TRBJ1-1	-	-	CASSIGSRGNTEAFF	TGTGCCAGTAGTATAGGGAGCCGAGGGAACACTGAAGCTTTCTTT
TRBV10-3	15	TRBJ2-3	-	-	CAISETILYTDTQYF	TGTGCCATCAGTGAAACTATACTCTACACAGATACGCAGTATTTT
TRBV6-5	13	TRBJ1-2	-	-	CASSSQGLYGYTF	TGTGCCAGCAGTTCCCAGGGCCTCTATGGCTACACCTTC
TRBV6-2/TRBV6-3	14	TRBJ1-5	-	-	CASSYGGAGQPQHF	TGTGCCAGCAGTTACGGGGGGGCAGGTCAGCCCCAGCATTTT
TRBV7-2	14	TRBJ1-1	-	-	CASSPRGVNTEAFF	TGTGCCAGCAGCCCCCGAGGAGTGAACACTGAAGCTTTCTTT
TRBV5-4	15	TRBJ2-5	-	-	CASSEAGIAGETQYF	TGTGCCAGCAGTGAGGCCGGGATCGCGGGGGAGACCCAGTACTTC